The TCR beta chain described here comes from a study of chemoradiotherapy in HPV16-positive cancers. This CDR3 comprises 14 residues. Germline-derived CDR1 and CDR2 are SGHVS and FNYEAQ. V shed 4 bases and J shed 7 bases, with 16 bases lying between them. The protocol was immunoSEQ multiplex PCR, while the TCRdb copy is restricted to in-frame clones and leaves out a portion. The sample includes approximately 50,000 clones, 90% of them seen just once. This chain links TRBV7-6 with TRBJ2-5, with D possibly being TRBD1 or TRBD2 (5 bases each). Specimen: blood, collected from a patient who underwent chemoradiotherapy. The clonotype was recovered from a human donor with HPV-associated anogenital cancer. The CDR3, as DNA: TGTGCCAGCAGCTCCATCGGTGGTGGGGGGACCCAGTACTTC. Translating it yields CASSSIGGGGTQYF.